This T cell receptor (beta chain) was sequenced during a study of T cells after yellow fever vaccination. A single record per CDR3 protein comes from TCRdb applying MiXCR to the 5' RACE reads. The sample gives about 350,000 distinct CDR3 sequences, roughly 8.3% of which show up once; 17% is in the top ten. Germline CDR1 is SGHRS and CDR2 is YFSETQ. This CDR3 spans 15 amino acids. V was pared by 4 bases and J by 5 bases, with 9 bases of the junction left unmatched. This receptor was identified in a man aged 18-30 years who received the YFV17D yellow fever vaccine. The chain has TRBV5-1 and TRBJ1-2; 9 bases line up with TRBD1. The source material was PBMCs, sampled about 41 days after the first yellow fever vaccination. CDR3 loop: CASSPETGGTYGYTF. CDR3 DNA: TGCGCCAGCAGCCCTGAGACAGGGGGGACTTATGGCTACACCTTC.